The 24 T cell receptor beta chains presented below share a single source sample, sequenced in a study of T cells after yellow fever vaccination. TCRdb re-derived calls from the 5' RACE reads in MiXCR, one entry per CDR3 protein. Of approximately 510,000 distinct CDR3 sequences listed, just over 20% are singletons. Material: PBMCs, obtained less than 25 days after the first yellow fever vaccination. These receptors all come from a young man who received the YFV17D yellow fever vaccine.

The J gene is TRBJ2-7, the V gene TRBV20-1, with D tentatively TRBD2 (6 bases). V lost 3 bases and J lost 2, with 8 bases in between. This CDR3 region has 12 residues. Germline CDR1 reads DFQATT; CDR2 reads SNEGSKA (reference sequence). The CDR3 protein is CSARGGPYEQYF. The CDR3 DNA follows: TGCAGTGCTAGGGGGGGTCCCTACGAGCAGTACTTC.

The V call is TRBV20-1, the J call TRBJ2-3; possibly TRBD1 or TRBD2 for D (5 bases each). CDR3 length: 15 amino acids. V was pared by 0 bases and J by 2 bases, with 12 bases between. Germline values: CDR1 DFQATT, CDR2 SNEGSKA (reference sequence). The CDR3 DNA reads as TGCAGTGCTAGAGATCATCTGGGGGTCACAGATACGCAGTATTTT. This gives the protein CSARDHLGVTDTQYF.

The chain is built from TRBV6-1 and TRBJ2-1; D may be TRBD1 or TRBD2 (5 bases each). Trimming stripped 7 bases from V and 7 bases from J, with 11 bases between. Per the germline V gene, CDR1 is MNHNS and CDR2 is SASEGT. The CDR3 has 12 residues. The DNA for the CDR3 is TGTGCCAGCACCCCCGGGGCGAATGAGCAGTTCTTC. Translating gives CASTPGANEQFF.

In DNA form, the CDR3 reads TGTGCCAGCAGTCTTGACAGGGGGAGAGATACGCAGTATTTT. Translated, it gives CASSLDRGRDTQYF. The rearrangement links TRBV28 to TRBJ2-3; the match to TRBD1 covers 9 bases. Losses at the gene ends were 5 bases for V and 5 bases for J; bases not matched to a gene: 5. The CDR3 runs 14 residues. CDR1 is MDHEN and CDR2 is SYDVKM in the germline V gene.

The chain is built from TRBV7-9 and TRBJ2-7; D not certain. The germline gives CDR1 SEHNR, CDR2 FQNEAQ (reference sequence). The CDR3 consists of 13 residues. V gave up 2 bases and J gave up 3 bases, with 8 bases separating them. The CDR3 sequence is CASSLHRDYEQYV. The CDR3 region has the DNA TGTGCCAGCAGCTTACACAGAGACTACGAGCAGTACGTC.

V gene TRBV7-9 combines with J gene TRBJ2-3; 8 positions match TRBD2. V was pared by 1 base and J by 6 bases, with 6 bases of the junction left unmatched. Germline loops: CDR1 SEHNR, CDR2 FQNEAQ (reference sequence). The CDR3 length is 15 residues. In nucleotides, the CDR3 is TGTGCCAGCAGCTTAGGCTCGGGGGGGCTGGATACGCAGTATTTT. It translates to CASSLGSGGLDTQYF.

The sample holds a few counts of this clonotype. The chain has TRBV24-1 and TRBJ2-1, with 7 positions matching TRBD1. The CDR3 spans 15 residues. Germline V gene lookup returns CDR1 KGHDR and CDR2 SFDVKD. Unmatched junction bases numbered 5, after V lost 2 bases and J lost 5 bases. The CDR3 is CATSDSGQGDNEQFF. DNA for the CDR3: TGTGCCACCAGTGATTCAGGGCAGGGGGACAATGAGCAGTTCTTC.

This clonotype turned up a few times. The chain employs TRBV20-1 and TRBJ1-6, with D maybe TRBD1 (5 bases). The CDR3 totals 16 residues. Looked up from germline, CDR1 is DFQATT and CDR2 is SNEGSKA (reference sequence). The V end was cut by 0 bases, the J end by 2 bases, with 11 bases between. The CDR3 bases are TGCAGTGCTAGAGATGGGGCCAGGGCCTATAATTCACCCCTCCACTTT. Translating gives CSARDGARAYNSPLHF.

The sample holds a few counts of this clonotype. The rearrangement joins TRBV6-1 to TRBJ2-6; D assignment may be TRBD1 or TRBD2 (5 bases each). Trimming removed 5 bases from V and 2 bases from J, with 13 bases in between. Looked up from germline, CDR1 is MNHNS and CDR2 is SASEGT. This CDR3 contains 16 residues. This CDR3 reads CASSHSPGPGANVLTF. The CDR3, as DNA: TGTGCCAGCAGTCATTCCCCGGGGCCTGGGGCCAACGTCCTGACTTTC.

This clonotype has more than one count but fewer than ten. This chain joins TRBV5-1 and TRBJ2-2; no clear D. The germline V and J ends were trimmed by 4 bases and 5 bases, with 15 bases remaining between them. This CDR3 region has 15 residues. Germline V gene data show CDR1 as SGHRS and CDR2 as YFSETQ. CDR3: CASSMGSEETGELFF. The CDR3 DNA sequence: TGCGCCAGCAGCATGGGATCGGAAGAGACCGGGGAGCTGTTTTTT.

DNA for the CDR3: TGCGCCAGCAGTCAGCTCGGACAGGGGGATAATTCACCCCTCCACTTT. It is translated as CASSQLGQGDNSPLHF. The J gene is TRBJ1-6, the V gene TRBV23-1, with TRBD1 matching 10 bases. TRBV23-1 is annotated as an ORF whose role is uncertain. V was clipped by 3 bases and J by 5 bases; unmatched bases: 4. This CDR3 is built from 16 residues.

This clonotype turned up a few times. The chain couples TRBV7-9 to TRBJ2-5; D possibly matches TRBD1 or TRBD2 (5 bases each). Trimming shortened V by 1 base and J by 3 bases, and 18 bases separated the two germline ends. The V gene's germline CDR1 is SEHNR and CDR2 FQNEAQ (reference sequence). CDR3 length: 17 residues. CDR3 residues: CASSLVGAWRHKETQYF. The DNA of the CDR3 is TGTGCCAGCAGCTTAGTTGGGGCGTGGAGGCACAAAGAGACCCAGTACTTC.

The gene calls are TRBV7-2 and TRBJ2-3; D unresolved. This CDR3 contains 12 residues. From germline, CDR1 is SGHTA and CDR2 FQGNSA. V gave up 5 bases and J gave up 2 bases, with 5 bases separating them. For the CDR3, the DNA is TGTGCCAGCAGCCGGCTCACAGATACGCAGTATTTT. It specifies CASSRLTDTQYF.

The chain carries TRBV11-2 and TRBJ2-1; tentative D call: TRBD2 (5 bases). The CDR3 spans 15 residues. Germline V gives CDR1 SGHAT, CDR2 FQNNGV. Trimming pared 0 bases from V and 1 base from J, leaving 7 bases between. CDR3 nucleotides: TGTGCCAGCAGCTTAGATTCGGGGTCCTACAATGAGCAGTTCTTC. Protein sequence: CASSLDSGSYNEQFF. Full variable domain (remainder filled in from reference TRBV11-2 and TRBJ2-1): EAGVAQSPRYKIIEKRQSVAFWCNPISGHATLYWYQQILGQGPKLLIQFQNNGVVDDSQLPKDRFSAERLKGVDSTLKIQPAKLEDSAVYLCASSLDSGSYNEQFFGPGTRLTVL.

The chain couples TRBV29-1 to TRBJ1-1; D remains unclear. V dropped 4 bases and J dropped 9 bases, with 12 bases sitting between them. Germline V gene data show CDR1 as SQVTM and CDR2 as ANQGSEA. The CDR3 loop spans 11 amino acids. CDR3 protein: CSVAVLTKAFF. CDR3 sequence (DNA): TGCAGCGTTGCTGTACTTACTAAAGCTTTCTTT.

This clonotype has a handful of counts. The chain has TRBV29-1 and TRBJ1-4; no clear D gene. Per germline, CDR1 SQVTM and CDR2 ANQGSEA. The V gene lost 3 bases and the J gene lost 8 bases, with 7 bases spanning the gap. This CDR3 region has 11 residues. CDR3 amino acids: CSVEATEKLFF. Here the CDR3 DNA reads TGCAGCGTTGAGGCGACAGAAAAACTGTTTTTT.

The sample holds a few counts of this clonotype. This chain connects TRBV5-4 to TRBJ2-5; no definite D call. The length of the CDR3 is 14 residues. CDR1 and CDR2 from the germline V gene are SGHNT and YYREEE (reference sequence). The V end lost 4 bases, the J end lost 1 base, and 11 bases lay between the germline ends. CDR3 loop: CASSPVGSQETQYF. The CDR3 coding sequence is TGTGCCAGCAGCCCGGTGGGCAGCCAAGAGACCCAGTACTTC.

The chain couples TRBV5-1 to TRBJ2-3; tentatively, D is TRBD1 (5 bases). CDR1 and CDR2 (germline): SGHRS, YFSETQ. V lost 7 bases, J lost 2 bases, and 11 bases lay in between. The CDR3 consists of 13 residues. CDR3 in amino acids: CASGTGTTDTQYF. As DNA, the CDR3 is TGCGCCAGCGGAACAGGAACCACAGATACGCAGTATTTT. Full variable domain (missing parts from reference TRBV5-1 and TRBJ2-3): KAGVTQTPRYLIKTRGQQVTLSCSPISGHRSVSWYQQTPGQGLQFLFEYFSETQRNKGNFPGRFSGRQFSNSRSEMNVSTLELGDSALYLCASGTGTTDTQYFGPGTRLTVL.

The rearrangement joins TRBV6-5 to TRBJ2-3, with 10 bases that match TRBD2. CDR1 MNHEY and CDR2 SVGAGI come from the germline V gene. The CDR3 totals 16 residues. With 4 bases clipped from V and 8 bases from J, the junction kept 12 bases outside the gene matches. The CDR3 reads CASSSLRLAGTSTQYF. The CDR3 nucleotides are TGTGCCAGCAGTTCCTTAAGACTAGCGGGTACCAGTACGCAGTATTTT.

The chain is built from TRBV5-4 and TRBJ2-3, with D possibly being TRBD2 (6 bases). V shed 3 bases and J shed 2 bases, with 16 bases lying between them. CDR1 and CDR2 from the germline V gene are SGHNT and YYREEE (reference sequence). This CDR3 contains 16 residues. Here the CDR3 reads CASSSVLALPTDTQYF. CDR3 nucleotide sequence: TGTGCCAGCAGCTCGGTCCTAGCGCTACCCACAGATACGCAGTATTTT.

For the CDR3, the DNA is TGCGCCAGCGTCCTTGGCGGGGGAACAGATACGCAGTATTTT. Translation gives CASVLGGGTDTQYF. The V and J genes are TRBV5-1 and TRBJ2-3, with 7 bases lining up with TRBD2. Germline V CDR1 and CDR2: SGHRS, YFSETQ. V shed 7 bases, J shed 3 bases, and the junction held 8 bases outside the gene matches. The CDR3 is 14 amino acids. The variable domain in full, completed from reference TRBV5-1 and TRBJ2-3, reads KAGVTQTPRYLIKTRGQQVTLSCSPISGHRSVSWYQQTPGQGLQFLFEYFSETQRNKGNFPGRFSGRQFSNSRSEMNVSTLELGDSALYLCASVLGGGTDTQYFGPGTRLTVL.

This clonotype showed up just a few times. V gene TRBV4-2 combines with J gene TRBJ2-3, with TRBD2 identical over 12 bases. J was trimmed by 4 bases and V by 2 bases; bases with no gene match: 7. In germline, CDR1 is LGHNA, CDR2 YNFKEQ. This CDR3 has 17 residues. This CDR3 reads CASSQSSLAGGPDTQYF. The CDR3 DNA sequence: TGTGCCAGCAGCCAAAGCTCACTAGCGGGGGGCCCAGATACGCAGTATTTT.

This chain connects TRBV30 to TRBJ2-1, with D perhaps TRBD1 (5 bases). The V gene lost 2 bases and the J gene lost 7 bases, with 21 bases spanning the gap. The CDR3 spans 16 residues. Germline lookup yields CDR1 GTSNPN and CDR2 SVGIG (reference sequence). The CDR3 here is CAWSIRKTTVTNEQFF. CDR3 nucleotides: TGTGCCTGGAGTATCCGAAAAACGACAGTAACTAATGAGCAGTTCTTC. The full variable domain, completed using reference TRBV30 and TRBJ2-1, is SQTIHQWPATLVQPVGSPLSLECTVEGTSNPNLYWYRQAAGRGLQLLFYSVGIGQISSEVPQNLSASRPQDRQFILSSKKLLLSDSGFYLCAWSIRKTTVTNEQFFGPGTRLTVL.

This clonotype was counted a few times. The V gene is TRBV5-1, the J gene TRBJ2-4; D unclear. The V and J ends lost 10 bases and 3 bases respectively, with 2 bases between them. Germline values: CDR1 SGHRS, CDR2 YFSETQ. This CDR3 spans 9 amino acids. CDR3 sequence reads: CACKNIQYF. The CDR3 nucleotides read TGCGCCTGCAAAAACATTCAGTACTTC.